These 9 T cell receptor beta chains were sequenced from one sample in a study of cytomegalovirus exposure and HLA in healthy donors. PCR primers comprised 60 Vbeta and 13 Jbeta primers. Produced via immunoSEQ multiplex PCR; TCRdb's table is partial and in-frame only. Its table records tens of thousands of clones. Source material: PBMCs. These receptors were collected from a woman younger than 30 in good health and CMV-seronegative.

CDR3 protein: CASSYPGHKNTEAFF. The CDR3 region has the DNA TGCGCCAGCAGCTACCCGGGACACAAAAACACTGAAGCTTTCTTT. The chain couples TRBV5-1 to TRBJ1-1; possible D gene TRBD1, 6 bases. Trimming shortened V by 3 bases and J by 2 bases, and 14 bases separated the two germline ends. The CDR3 has 15 residues. Germline CDR1 SGHRS, CDR2 YFSETQ.

The chain uses TRBV6-4 and TRBJ1-1, with D unresolved. V was clipped by 6 bases and J by 3 bases, with 11 bases between them. The CDR3 spans 13 residues. Germline values: CDR1 MRHNA, CDR2 SNTAGT. DNA for the CDR3: TGTGCCAGCAGAGAGGGCGTTCACACTGAAGCTTTCTTT. This gives the protein CASREGVHTEAFF.

The chain couples TRBV25-1 to TRBJ1-2, with 7 bases lining up with TRBD1. This CDR3 is built from 16 residues. Germline V gives CDR1 MGHDK, CDR2 SYGVNS. Germline trimming cut 4 bases from V and 8 bases from J; bases unmatched to any gene: 16. The CDR3 region is CASSVAGGFLVGGYTF. CDR3 nucleotide sequence: TGTGCCAGCAGTGTTGCAGGGGGTTTTTTGGTTGGCGGCTACACCTTC.

This rearrangement joins TRBV6-5 to TRBJ2-7; tentatively, D is TRBD2 (6 bases). The V gene's germline CDR1 is MNHEY and CDR2 SVGAGI. This CDR3 comprises 12 residues. Trimming shortened V by 6 bases and J by 5 bases, and 11 bases separated the two germline ends. The CDR3 sequence: CASRTGVDEQYF. The CDR3 nucleotides read TGTGCCAGCAGGACGGGGGTCGACGAGCAGTACTTC.

The chain uses TRBV25-1 and TRBJ1-6; D is undetermined. V shed 2 bases and J shed 8 bases, with 10 bases lying between them. This CDR3 region has 14 residues. CDR1 and CDR2 (germline): MGHDK, SYGVNS. CDR3 residues: CASSELGGDSPLHF. The DNA for the CDR3 is TGTGCCAGCAGTGAACTGGGAGGTGATTCACCCCTCCACTTT.

The chain joins TRBV5-6 to TRBJ2-7; possible D gene TRBD2, 6 bases. CDR3 length equals 15 residues. Germline V gene sequence: CDR1 SGHDT, CDR2 YYEEEE. The ends were cut back, 2 bases at V and 0 bases at J, with 12 bases in the middle. Here the CDR3 DNA reads TGTGCCAGCAGCTTTTCTCCCGGGAGCTCCTACGAGCAGTACTTC. Its protein product is CASSFSPGSSYEQYF.

The V call is TRBV4-1, the J call TRBJ1-3; TRBD1 might be the D (6 bases). Trimming cost V 5 bases and J 0 bases, with 20 bases left between them. Germline loops: CDR1 MGHRA, CDR2 YSYEKL. The CDR3 covers 18 residues. CDR3 in amino acids: CASSRRWTANVSGNTIYF. CDR3 nucleotides: TGCGCCAGCAGCAGACGCTGGACAGCCAACGTCTCTGGAAACACCATATATTTT.

The chain links TRBV5-1 to TRBJ1-1; D remains ambiguous. Germline CDR1 and CDR2: SGHRS and YFSETQ. V was shortened by 6 bases and J by 1 base, with 10 bases between the two germline ends. The CDR3 has 13 amino acids. The CDR3 DNA follows: TGCGCCAGCATGAGGGAATCGAACACTGAAGCTTTCTTT. It translates to CASMRESNTEAFF.

The chain joins TRBV30 to TRBJ2-7; TRBD1 matches at 9 bases. V lost 0 bases, J lost 7 bases, and 10 bases stayed unmatched. CDR3 length: 15 residues. Germline CDR1 and CDR2: GTSNPN and SVGIG (reference sequence). The CDR3 protein is CAWSVLTGGGGEQYF. The CDR3 region has the DNA TGTGCCTGGAGTGTACTGACAGGGGGAGGGGGGGAGCAGTACTTC.